A selection of T cell receptor beta chains follows, all from one sample in a study of radiation and T cells in renal cell carcinoma. Sequenced by immunoSEQ multiplex PCR; TCRdb stores in-frame clones only, minus some. The sample has about 78,000 clones; roughly nine tenths are singletons. This material consisted of blood, taken from a patient whose treatment included radiotherapy and nephrectomy. The receptors shown here come from a woman in her seventies with renal cell carcinoma. Each CDR3 is given with its conserved first and last residue. A D gene is named only where the DNA matches it firmly. Only part of the rows carry a size: once, few, many, or a class if the clone is expanded.

D: .
size: .
V: TRBV6-6
J: TRBJ1-6
CDR3: CASSYKGPYNSPLHF
DNA: TGTGCCAGCAGTTATAAGGGCCCTTATAATTCACCCCTCCACTTT

D: .
size: .
V: TRBV15
J: TRBJ2-7
CDR3: CATSRDNARAAAYEQYF
DNA: TGTGCCACCAGCAGAGATAACGCCAGGGCAGCCGCCTACGAGCAGTACTTC

D: .
size: .
V: TRBV5-1
J: TRBJ2-3
CDR3: CASSLAGAPTDTQYF
DNA: TGCGCCAGCAGCTTGGCGGGGGCCCCCACAGATACGCAGTATTTT

D: TRBD1
size: .
V: TRBV2
J: TRBJ1-5
CDR3: CASSETTGESQPQHF
DNA: TGTGCCAGCAGTGAAACGACAGGGGAAAGTCAGCCCCAGCATTTT

D: .
size: .
V: TRBV7-2
J: TRBJ1-6
CDR3: CASSPRSGDSYNSPLHF
DNA: TGTGCCAGCAGCCCTCGCAGCGGGGACTCCTATAATTCACCCCTCCACTTT

D: .
size: .
V: TRBV5-4
J: TRBJ2-2
CDR3: CASSLDQDHTGELFF
DNA: TGTGCCAGCAGCTTGGATCAGGATCACACCGGGGAGCTGTTTTTT

D: TRBD2
size: .
V: TRBV7-3
J: TRBJ2-1
CDR3: CASSFERGGRHEQFF
DNA: TGTGCCAGCAGCTTCGAGCGGGGGGGCCGCCATGAGCAGTTCTTC

D: .
size: .
V: TRBV5-1
J: TRBJ1-4
CDR3: CASSLGGASTNEKLFF
DNA: TGCGCCAGCAGCTTGGGCGGGGCCTCAACTAATGAAAAACTGTTTTTT

D: .
size: .
V: TRBV7-2
J: TRBJ1-5
CDR3: CASSRDTSNQPQHF
DNA: TGTGCCAGCAGTCGGGACACTAGCAATCAGCCCCAGCATTTT

D: .
size: .
V: TRBV18
J: TRBJ2-3
CDR3: CASSPYPGQDTQYF
DNA: TGTGCCAGCTCACCATATCCGGGGCAAGATACGCAGTATTTT

D: .
size: .
V: TRBV25-1
J: TRBJ1-1
CDR3: CASRDARLNTEAFF
DNA: TGTGCCAGCAGGGACGCAAGACTGAACACTGAAGCTTTCTTT

D: TRBD1
size: .
V: TRBV5-6
J: TRBJ1-2
CDR3: CASSRGQGAAGYTF
DNA: TGTGCCAGCAGCCGAGGACAGGGGGCGGCTGGCTACACCTTC

D: .
size: .
V: TRBV6-4
J: TRBJ2-1
CDR3: CASSVDLGSYNEQFF
DNA: TGTGCCAGCAGTGTGGACCTCGGCTCCTACAATGAGCAGTTCTTC

D: .
size: .
V: TRBV30
J: TRBJ1-1
CDR3: CAWRGGGNTEAFF
DNA: TGTGCCTGGAGAGGGGGGGGGAACACTGAAGCTTTCTTT

D: .
size: .
V: TRBV30
J: TRBJ1-4
CDR3: CAWSQKEKLFF
DNA: TGTGCCTGGAGTCAGAAAGAAAAACTGTTTTTT

D: TRBD2
size: .
V: TRBV7-3
J: TRBJ2-4
CDR3: CASSPGLAGGVVKNIQYF
DNA: TGTGCCAGCAGCCCAGGACTAGCGGGGGGAGTAGTCAAAAACATTCAGTACTTC

D: .
size: .
V: TRBV7-9
J: TRBJ1-5
CDR3: CASSPLANQPQHF
DNA: TGTGCCAGCAGCCCTTTGGCGAATCAGCCCCAGCATTTT

D: .
size: once
V: TRBV29-1
J: TRBJ2-1
CDR3: CSVGGLPTYNEQFF
DNA: TGCAGCGTTGGGGGGCTCCCAACCTACAATGAGCAGTTCTTC

D: .
size: .
V: TRBV28
J: TRBJ1-1
CDR3: CASSIYRVGNTEAFF
DNA: TGTGCCAGCAGTATTTACAGGGTTGGGAACACTGAAGCTTTCTTT

D: .
size: .
V: TRBV7-2
J: TRBJ1-2
CDR3: CASSRDTVGYTF
DNA: TGTGCCAGCTCCCGGGACACGGTCGGCTACACCTTC

D: TRBD1
size: few
V: TRBV5-4
J: TRBJ1-6
CDR3: CASSRDRDSPLHF
DNA: TGTGCCAGCAGCAGGGACAGAGATTCACCCCTCCACTTT

D: .
size: .
V: TRBV30
J: TRBJ1-1
CDR3: CARSGQYLNTEAFF
DNA: TGTGCCCGGTCCGGACAGTACCTAAACACTGAAGCTTTCTTT

D: .
size: .
V: TRBV19
J: TRBJ1-2
CDR3: CASSQTGIEGYTF
DNA: TGTGCCAGTAGTCAAACAGGGATAGAGGGCTACACCTTC

D: .
size: .
V: TRBV5-1
J: TRBJ2-5
CDR3: CASSLVTTQETQYF
DNA: TGCGCCAGCAGCTTGGTGACTACCCAAGAGACCCAGTACTTC

D: .
size: .
V: TRBV28
J: TRBJ1-4
CDR3: CASSPTNGFTPGKLGEKLFF
DNA: TGTGCCAGCAGTCCCACTAATGGCTTCACCCCGGGTAAGCTGGGAGAAAAACTGTTTTTT

D: .
size: .
V: TRBV11-1
J: TRBJ2-1
CDR3: CASSLESSKGEQFF
DNA: TGTGCCAGCAGCCTAGAATCCAGCAAGGGTGAGCAGTTCTTC

D: .
size: few
V: TRBV6-1
J: TRBJ2-2
CDR3: CASSEGSTSSGELFF
DNA: TGTGCCAGCAGTGAGGGAAGTACTAGCTCCGGGGAGCTGTTTTTT

D: TRBD2
size: .
V: TRBV4-2
J: TRBJ2-6
CDR3: CASSLLLAGVSSGANVLTF
DNA: TGTGCCAGCAGCCTTCTTCTAGCGGGGGTAAGCTCTGGGGCCAACGTCCTGACTTTC

D: .
size: .
V: TRBV4-3
J: TRBJ1-4
CDR3: CASSQEPTVGEKLFF
DNA: TGCGCCAGCAGCCAAGAACCGACAGTAGGTGAAAAACTGTTTTTT

D: TRBD2
size: few
V: TRBV9
J: TRBJ2-1
CDR3: CASSVGGLLSYNEQFF
DNA: TGTGCCAGCAGCGTAGGGGGACTACTATCCTACAATGAGCAGTTCTTC

D: .
size: .
V: TRBV19
J: TRBJ1-2
CDR3: CASSIGGQGRDGYTF
DNA: TGTGCCAGTAGTATCGGGGGGCAGGGTAGAGATGGCTACACCTTC

D: TRBD1
size: .
V: TRBV7-8
J: TRBJ1-1
CDR3: CASSVTGRNTEAFF
DNA: TGTGCCAGCAGCGTGACAGGGAGGAACACTGAAGCTTTCTTT

D: .
size: .
V: TRBV2
J: TRBJ1-5
CDR3: CASSAGWGSNQPQHF
DNA: TGTGCCAGCAGTGCAGGGTGGGGGAGCAATCAGCCCCAGCATTTT

D: TRBD1
size: .
V: TRBV28
J: TRBJ1-5
CDR3: CASSTGQGEGQPQHF
DNA: TGTGCCAGCAGTACGGGACAGGGCGAAGGTCAGCCCCAGCATTTT

D: .
size: .
V: TRBV10-3
J: TRBJ1-6
CDR3: CAISESDGGNSPLHF
DNA: TGTGCCATCAGTGAGTCGGACGGAGGTAATTCACCCCTCCACTTT